What follows are 25 T cell receptor beta chains derived from one specimen sequenced in a study of cytotoxic CD8 clonotypes in ibrutinib-treated CLL. Here immunoSEQ multiplex PCR was the method, and the copy in TCRdb shows in-frame clones only, minus some. The sample shows roughly 250,000 clones, 70% of them seen only once. The sample was PBMCs, taken after 24 months of ibrutinib treatment. These receptors came from a human donor with chronic lymphocytic leukemia.

The chain has TRBV7-3 and TRBJ1-1; D is ambiguous. This CDR3 spans 14 amino acids. V gave up 5 bases and J gave up 0 bases, with 10 bases separating them. The germline CDR1 and CDR2 sequences are SGHTA and FQGTGA. In DNA form, the CDR3 reads TGTGCCAGCAGCCCCTCCGCCATGAACACTGAAGCTTTCTTT. It is translated as CASSPSAMNTEAFF.

This chain connects TRBV11-2 to TRBJ2-7; perhaps TRBD2 as D (6 bases). This CDR3 is built from 14 residues. Trimming stripped 0 bases from V and 4 bases from J, with 10 bases between. Germline V gene sequence: CDR1 SGHAT, CDR2 FQNNGV. CDR3 loop: CASSLDGSGYEQYF. Written as DNA, the CDR3 is TGTGCCAGCAGCTTAGACGGGAGTGGGTACGAGCAGTACTTC.

The chain is built from TRBV5-1 and TRBJ2-5, with TRBD2 identical over 12 bases. The V and J ends lost 0 bases and 4 bases, in that order; junction bases with no gene match: 7. Germline V gene lookup returns CDR1 SGHRS and CDR2 YFSETQ. The CDR3 extends over 17 amino acids. CDR3 region: CASSLGLAGVMVETQYF. The DNA for the CDR3 is TGCGCCAGCAGCTTGGGACTAGCGGGAGTTATGGTAGAGACCCAGTACTTC. Full variable domain (outside the CDR3, taken from reference TRBV5-1 and TRBJ2-5): KAGVTQTPRYLIKTRGQQVTLSCSPISGHRSVSWYQQTPGQGLQFLFEYFSETQRNKGNFPGRFSGRQFSNSRSEMNVSTLELGDSALYLCASSLGLAGVMVETQYFGPGTRLLVL.

This clone came up a few times. The rearrangement links TRBV11-2 to TRBJ1-2; perhaps TRBD1 as D (5 bases). The CDR3 totals 15 residues. The germline V gene has CDR1 SGHAT and CDR2 FQNNGV. V lost 3 bases, J lost 1 base, and 12 bases lay in between. As DNA, the CDR3 is TGTGCCAGCAGCTTCCGGGACCCCAATAACTATGGCTACACCTTC. Its translation is CASSFRDPNNYGYTF.

V and J are TRBV11-3 and TRBJ1-2; no firm D call. Germline V gene sequence: CDR1 SGHNT, CDR2 YENEEA. The CDR3 length is 13 residues. Trimming took 2 bases from V and 6 from J, leaving 10 bases between them. The CDR3, as DNA: TGTGCCAGCAGCTTATTCTCTGGGGATGGCTACACCTTC. It translates to CASSLFSGDGYTF. Variable domain in full (rest from reference TRBV11-3 and TRBJ1-2): EAGVVQSPRYKIIEKKQPVAFWCNPISGHNTLYWYLQNLGQGPELLIRYENEEAVDDSQLPKDRFSAERLKGVDSTLKIQPAELGDSAVYLCASSLFSGDGYTFGSGTRLTVV.

V and J are TRBV28 and TRBJ1-4; 7 nucleotides match TRBD1. CDR3 length: 15 residues. Germline V gene sequence: CDR1 MDHEN, CDR2 SYDVKM. V shed 5 bases, J shed 7 bases, and the junction held 10 bases outside the gene matches. CDR3 loop: CASSTRQGLGEKLFF. The CDR3 region has the DNA TGTGCCAGCAGTACTAGACAGGGTTTGGGTGAAAAACTGTTTTTT.

This clone came up a few times. V and J are TRBV4-3 and TRBJ1-2; D may be TRBD1 (6 bases). The CDR3 loop spans 16 amino acids. V lost 3 bases and J 4 bases, leaving 18 bases between the germline ends. Germline V gives CDR1 LGHNA, CDR2 YSLEER. For the CDR3, the DNA is TGCGCCAGCAGCCAGACCCAGGGAGGGGGTGGCTATGGCTACACCTTC. Its translation is CASSQTQGGGGYGYTF.

This clone came up a few times. J is TRBJ2-3 and V is TRBV5-1; no clear D gene. This CDR3 has 13 residues. CDR1 and CDR2 from the germline V gene are SGHRS and YFSETQ. V was cut by 5 bases and J by 4 bases, with 11 bases left in between. The CDR3 sequence: CASRDVEADTQYF. In DNA form, the CDR3 reads TGCGCCAGCAGGGACGTTGAGGCAGATACGCAGTATTTT.

This clone was detected a few times. The chain combines TRBV2 with TRBJ1-2; the match to TRBD1 covers 11 bases. The trim removed 8 bases at V and 6 bases at J, leaving 11 bases unmatched. The germline gives CDR1 SNHLY, CDR2 FYNNEI. This CDR3 has 15 amino acids. The CDR3 spells CASGMVGQGADGYTF. The DNA for the CDR3 is TGTGCCAGCGGGATGGTCGGACAGGGGGCTGATGGCTACACCTTC.

The rearrangement joins TRBV29-1 to TRBJ2-3; 9 positions match TRBD2. The CDR3 spans 15 residues. J gave up 6 bases and V 3 bases, and 10 bases lay outside the gene matches. CDR1 is SQVTM, CDR2 ANQGSEA, per germline. The CDR3 region has the DNA TGCAGCGTTGATGGTAGCGGGAGTGGTTCGGATACGCAGTATTTT. It encodes CSVDGSGSGSDTQYF.

This sequence joins TRBV13 and TRBJ2-2; D is ambiguous. CDR3 length: 14 residues. V was trimmed by 0 bases and J by 3 bases, leaving 5 bases between them. Germline loops: CDR1 PRHDT, CDR2 FYEKMQ (reference sequence). In nucleotides, the CDR3 is TGTGCCAGCAGCTTAGGCCCGGACACCGGGGAGCTGTTTTTT. Protein product: CASSLGPDTGELFF.

The CDR3 coding sequence is TGTGCCAGCAGCATACGGACTAGCGGGAGCACAGATACGCAGTATTTT. Its translation: CASSIRTSGSTDTQYF. V gene TRBV9 combines with J gene TRBJ2-3; 11 bases are shared with TRBD2. Germline CDR1 is SGDLS and CDR2 is YYNGEE. V trimming: 4 bases; J trimming: 0 bases; junction bases outside the gene matches: 4. The CDR3 has 16 amino acids.

This clone was picked up a small number of times. The genes are TRBV7-2 and TRBJ1-5; TRBD1 is a possible D gene (5 bases). V was clipped by 1 base and J by 1 base, with 8 bases between them. The germline CDR1 and CDR2 sequences are SGHTA and FQGNSA. This CDR3 comprises 15 residues. CDR3 region: CASSLVGTSNQPQHF. CDR3 DNA sequence: TGTGCCAGCAGCTTAGTCGGGACCAGCAATCAGCCCCAGCATTTT.

This clone has just one count. CDR3 residues: CASQFGGSNQPQHF. Written as DNA, the CDR3 is TGTGCCAGCCAATTCGGGGGAAGCAATCAGCCCCAGCATTTT. The rearrangement uses TRBV6-6 and TRBJ1-5; TRBD1 might be the D (5 bases). CDR1 and CDR2 from the germline V gene are MNHNY and SVGAGI (reference sequence). Deletions cut 8 bases from V and 1 base from J, with 12 bases between. The CDR3 loop spans 14 amino acids.

This clone was found a few times. J is TRBJ2-1 and V is TRBV27; TRBD2 might be the D (5 bases). The germline V gene encodes CDR1 MNHEY and CDR2 SMNVEV (reference sequence). The CDR3 length is 17 residues. V was trimmed by 0 bases and J by 1 base, leaving 13 bases between them. CDR3 region: CASSLSMPGVSYNEQFF. The CDR3 DNA reads as TGTGCCAGCAGTTTATCGATGCCCGGGGTATCCTACAATGAGCAGTTCTTC.

V usage is TRBV28 and J usage is TRBJ1-2; D unclear. The CDR3 runs 12 residues. Between the trimmed V and J ends, which lost 3 bases and 4 bases, there was a span of 6 bases. CDR1 MDHEN and CDR2 SYDVKM come from the germline V gene. The CDR3 DNA is TGTGCCAGCAGTTTTCAGGTCTATGGCTACACCTTC. Protein sequence: CASSFQVYGYTF.

This rearrangement joins TRBV19 to TRBJ2-1; 9 positions agree with TRBD2. The V segment lost 4 bases and the J segment 10 bases; nucleotides outside the gene matches: 8. The CDR3 sequence is 14 residues long. Per the germline V gene, CDR1 is LNHDA and CDR2 is SQIVND (reference sequence). The CDR3 DNA sequence: TGTGCCAGTAGTAAGGGCCTAGCGGGACGGGAGCAGTTCTTC. Encoded protein: CASSKGLAGREQFF. Full variable domain (remainder filled in from reference TRBV19 and TRBJ2-1): DGGITQSPKYLFRKEGQNVTLSCEQNLNHDAMYWYRQDPGQGLRLIYYSQIVNDFQKGDIAEGYSVSREKKESFPLTVTSAQKNPTAFYLCASSKGLAGREQFFGPGTRLTVL.

The chain recombines TRBV7-8 with TRBJ2-4, with D uncertain. With 1 base removed from V and 0 bases from J, the gap between germline ends came to 10 bases. Germline V gene data show CDR1 as SGHVS and CDR2 as FQNEAQ. CDR3 length equals 16 residues. CDR3 loop: CASSLDTALAKNIQYF. The CDR3 coding sequence is TGTGCCAGCAGCTTAGACACAGCCCTAGCCAAAAACATTCAGTACTTC.

The rearrangement uses TRBV2 and TRBJ1-5; 8 nucleotides align to TRBD1. The V gene's germline CDR1 is SNHLY and CDR2 FYNNEI. There are 18 residues in the CDR3. J lost 2 bases, V lost 6 bases, and 15 bases had no gene match. The DNA for the CDR3 is TGTGCCAGCAGAAGACCGGGACAGGCGACTTCTGGCAATCAGCCCCAGCATTTT. Translated: CASRRPGQATSGNQPQHF.

V gene TRBV18 combines with J gene TRBJ1-4; 8 nucleotides line up with TRBD1. Germline assignment: CDR1 KGHSH and CDR2 LQKENI. This CDR3 has 15 residues. V lost 3 bases, J lost 2 bases, and 2 bases stayed unmatched. Here the CDR3 reads CASSPRQGTNEKLFF. The CDR3 region has the DNA TGTGCCAGCTCACCTAGACAGGGGACTAATGAAAAACTGTTTTTT.

This chain links TRBV27 with TRBJ2-7; D remains ambiguous. Germline CDR1 reads MNHEY; CDR2 reads SMNVEV (reference sequence). Trimming cost V 4 bases and J 6 bases, with 7 bases left between them. The CDR3 covers 11 residues. CDR3 in amino acids: CASSSPTEQYF. The CDR3 nucleotides are TGTGCCAGCAGTTCCCCCACCGAGCAGTACTTC.

The chain's CDR3 is CASSWGVGTEAFF. The CDR3 bases are TGTGCCAGCAGTTGGGGCGTTGGGACTGAAGCTTTCTTT. The V and J genes are TRBV27 and TRBJ1-1, with a possible D match to TRBD1 (5 bases). Trimming took off 4 bases at V and 5 bases at J, with 11 bases between the two ends. The CDR3 runs to 13 residues. CDR1 is MNHEY, CDR2 SMNVEV, per germline (reference sequence).

The V and J genes are TRBV5-4 and TRBJ1-1, with TRBD1 as a possible D gene (6 bases). The length of the CDR3 is 15 residues. Germline V gene data show CDR1 as SGHNT and CDR2 as YYREEE (reference sequence). Trimming cost V 3 bases and J 4 bases, with 16 bases left between them. This chain's CDR3 is CASSSRWTDGTEAFF. The CDR3 region has the DNA TGTGCCAGCAGCTCCCGTTGGACAGATGGCACTGAAGCTTTCTTT. Full variable domain (outside the CDR3, taken from reference TRBV5-4 and TRBJ1-1): ETGVTQSPTHLIKTRGQQVTLRCSSQSGHNTVSWYQQALGQGPQFIFQYYREEENGRGNFPPRFSGLQFPNYSSELNVNALELDDSALYLCASSSRWTDGTEAFFGQGTRLTVV.

The chain uses TRBV5-6 and TRBJ1-1; 7 bases agree with TRBD1. V shed 4 bases and J 4 bases; nucleotides not matched to a gene: 4. This CDR3 has 13 residues. Germline-derived CDR1 and CDR2 are SGHDT and YYEEEE. The CDR3 reads CASSVTGATEAFF. The CDR3 DNA sequence: TGTGCCAGCAGCGTAACAGGGGCCACTGAAGCTTTCTTT.

The genes are TRBV29-1 and TRBJ2-7, with D perhaps being TRBD1 or TRBD2 (5 bases each). In germline, CDR1 is SQVTM, CDR2 ANQGSEA. Deletions cut 1 base from V and 2 bases from J, with 9 bases between. The CDR3 extends over 13 amino acids. In DNA, the CDR3 is TGCAGCGTTGAAGGAGGGGTCCCCTACGAGCAGTACTTC. Translating gives CSVEGGVPYEQYF.